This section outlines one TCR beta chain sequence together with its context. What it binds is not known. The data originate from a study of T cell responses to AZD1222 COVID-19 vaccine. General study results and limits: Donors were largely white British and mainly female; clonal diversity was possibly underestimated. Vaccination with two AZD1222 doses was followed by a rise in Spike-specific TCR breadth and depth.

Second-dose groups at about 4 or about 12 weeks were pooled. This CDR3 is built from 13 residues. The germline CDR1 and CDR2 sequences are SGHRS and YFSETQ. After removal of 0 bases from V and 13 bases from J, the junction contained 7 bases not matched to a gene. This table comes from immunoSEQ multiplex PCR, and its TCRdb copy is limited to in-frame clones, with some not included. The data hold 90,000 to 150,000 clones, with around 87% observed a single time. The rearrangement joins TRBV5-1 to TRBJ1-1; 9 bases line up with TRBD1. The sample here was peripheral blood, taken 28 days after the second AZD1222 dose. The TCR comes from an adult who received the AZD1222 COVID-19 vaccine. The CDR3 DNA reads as TGCGCCAGCAGCTTGGGACAGGGGGGATCCGGTTTCTTT. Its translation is CASSLGQGGSGFF.